This TCR beta chain was sequenced during a study of TIL therapy for anti-PD-1-resistant metastatic lung cancer. Study background: Patients then received nivolumab; progressors got lymphodepletion, TIL and IL-2. A handful of tumors were EGFR-mutant and two were ALK-rearranged.

Time point defined: pre-treatment sample, taken before nivolumab and TIL therapy. This CDR3 contains 11 residues. Per the germline V gene, CDR1 is SNHLY and CDR2 is FYNNEI. V was cut by 6 bases and J by 5 bases, with 7 bases left in between. The immunoSEQ assay was v3. TCRdb's table, derived via immunoSEQ multiplex PCR, lists solely in-frame clones and lacks some. Of 35,000 to 55,000 clones in the sample, approximately 79% were seen once. With respect to this clone: Antigen unknown.

Study outcomes and limitations: Infused TIL clonotypes partially replaced the baseline blood repertoire, then decayed over months.

This TCR came from a man between 65 and 85 years old with non-small cell lung cancer. The sample here was blood, taken at baseline. The V gene is TRBV2, the J gene TRBJ2-5, with unresolved D. The CDR3 DNA sequence: TGTGCCAGCAGGCGGTGGGAGACCCAGTACTTC. The encoded protein is CASRRWETQYF.